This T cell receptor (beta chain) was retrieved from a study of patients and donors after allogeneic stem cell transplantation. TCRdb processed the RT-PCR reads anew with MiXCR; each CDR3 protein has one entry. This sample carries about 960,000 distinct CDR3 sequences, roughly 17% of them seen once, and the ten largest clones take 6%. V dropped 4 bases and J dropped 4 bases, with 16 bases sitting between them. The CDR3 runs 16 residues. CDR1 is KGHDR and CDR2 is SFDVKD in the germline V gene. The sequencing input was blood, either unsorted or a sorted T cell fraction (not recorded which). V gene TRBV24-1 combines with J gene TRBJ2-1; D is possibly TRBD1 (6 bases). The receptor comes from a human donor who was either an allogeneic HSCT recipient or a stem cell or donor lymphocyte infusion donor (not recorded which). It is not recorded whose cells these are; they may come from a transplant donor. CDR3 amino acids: CATSEEGQFRYNEQFF. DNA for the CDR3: TGTGCCACCAGTGAAGAAGGACAGTTTCGTTACAATGAGCAGTTCTTC.